Listed below are T cell receptor beta chains from one sample, sequenced in a study of cytomegalovirus exposure and HLA in healthy donors. Profiling relied on immunoSEQ multiplex PCR, and the TCRdb table lists in-frame clones only, not all of them. The table shows some 190,000 clones, with around 82% occurring only once. Specimen: PBMCs. The receptors were gathered from a woman between 25 and 40 years old in good health and CMV-seropositive. The CDR3 runs from the conserved cysteine through the conserved F or W. The order of the fields is V gene, clone size, D gene, J gene, CDR3 DNA, CDR3 protein. The D gene is left open where the match is weak. Expanded clones are given a class, and other clones once, few, many or no size at all.

V gene: TRBV30; clone size: once; D gene: TRBD2; J gene: TRBJ2-7; CDR3 DNA: TGTGCCTGGAGTAGCGGGAACAGGCTTTCCGAGCAGTACTTC; CDR3 protein: CAWSSGNRLSEQYF
V gene: TRBV4-3; clone size: -; D gene: TRBD2; J gene: TRBJ2-1; CDR3 DNA: TGCGCCAGCAGCCAAGATTGGGGGGGATCCTACAATGAGCAGTTCTTC; CDR3 protein: CASSQDWGGSYNEQFF
V gene: TRBV5-8; clone size: -; D gene: -; J gene: TRBJ2-1; CDR3 DNA: TGTGCCAGCAGCAACGGACAGTACAATGAGCAGTTCTTC; CDR3 protein: CASSNGQYNEQFF
V gene: TRBV7-8; clone size: few; D gene: TRBD1; J gene: TRBJ2-1; CDR3 DNA: TGTGCCAGCAGCTTCAGGACAGGAAGGGGGCAGTTCTTC; CDR3 protein: CASSFRTGRGQFF
V gene: TRBV9; clone size: -; D gene: TRBD2; J gene: TRBJ2-5; CDR3 DNA: TGTGCCAGCAGCGAGAGCGGGGGGGCAGGGGAGACCCAGTACTTC; CDR3 protein: CASSESGGAGETQYF
V gene: TRBV18; clone size: -; D gene: TRBD1; J gene: TRBJ1-2; CDR3 DNA: TGTGCCAGCTCACTTAACCCGGGACAGGGGAAGGGTGGCTACACCTTC; CDR3 protein: CASSLNPGQGKGGYTF
V gene: TRBV7-2; clone size: -; D gene: -; J gene: TRBJ2-1; CDR3 DNA: TGTGCCAGCAGCTCCCCGAGCGGCGGGGTATACAATGAGCAGTTCTTC; CDR3 protein: CASSSPSGGVYNEQFF
V gene: TRBV7-9; clone size: -; D gene: TRBD1; J gene: TRBJ1-4; CDR3 DNA: TGTGCCAGCAGCTTATTCTTCAGGGGGCTTACGGCAACTAATGAAAAACTGTTTTTT; CDR3 protein: CASSLFFRGLTATNEKLFF
V gene: TRBV7-6; clone size: -; D gene: TRBD1; J gene: TRBJ2-5; CDR3 DNA: TGTGCCAGCAGCTCCCAGGGGGCCGAGACCCAGTACTTC; CDR3 protein: CASSSQGAETQYF
V gene: TRBV30; clone size: -; D gene: -; J gene: TRBJ1-2; CDR3 DNA: TGTGCCTGGAGTAGAGGGCAGAACTATGGCTACACCTTC; CDR3 protein: CAWSRGQNYGYTF
V gene: TRBV4-1; clone size: once; D gene: -; J gene: TRBJ1-2; CDR3 DNA: TGCGCCAGCAGCCAGCTCGGTGTGGGCGGCTACACCTTC; CDR3 protein: CASSQLGVGGYTF
V gene: TRBV11-2; clone size: -; D gene: -; J gene: TRBJ1-5; CDR3 DNA: TGTGCCAGCAGCTTAGACCGGGATCAGCCCCAGCATTTT; CDR3 protein: CASSLDRDQPQHF
V gene: TRBV30; clone size: few; D gene: -; J gene: TRBJ1-5; CDR3 DNA: TGTGCCTGGAAAGCGGGGTGGGATCAGCCCCAGCATTTT; CDR3 protein: CAWKAGWDQPQHF
V gene: TRBV4-3; clone size: -; D gene: -; J gene: TRBJ1-2; CDR3 DNA: TGCGCCAGCAGCCAGGGATCTTCGGGAAAGGGCTATGGCTACACCTTC; CDR3 protein: CASSQGSSGKGYGYTF
V gene: TRBV7-9; clone size: -; D gene: TRBD1; J gene: TRBJ2-7; CDR3 DNA: TGTGCCAGCAGCTTCAGGGACAGGGGGCAATACGAGCAGTACTTC; CDR3 protein: CASSFRDRGQYEQYF
V gene: TRBV5-6; clone size: -; D gene: -; J gene: TRBJ1-3; CDR3 DNA: TGTGCCAGCAGCCCCGGCTCTGGAAACACCATATATTTT; CDR3 protein: CASSPGSGNTIYF
V gene: TRBV11-3; clone size: -; D gene: -; J gene: TRBJ2-5; CDR3 DNA: TGTGCCAGCAGCGTCCAGGGTAGGGCCCAGTACTTC; CDR3 protein: CASSVQGRAQYF
V gene: TRBV6-6; clone size: -; D gene: TRBD1; J gene: TRBJ1-2; CDR3 DNA: TGTGCCAGCAGCCGCGGGACAGACTATGGCTACACCTTC; CDR3 protein: CASSRGTDYGYTF
V gene: TRBV5-8; clone size: -; D gene: -; J gene: TRBJ2-5; CDR3 DNA: TGTGCCAGCAGCTTGGGACAAGAACAAGAGACCCAGTACTTC; CDR3 protein: CASSLGQEQETQYF
V gene: TRBV29-1; clone size: -; D gene: TRBD2; J gene: TRBJ2-1; CDR3 DNA: TGCAGCCAAAGCGGGGGGCTTAACAATGAGCAGTTCTTC; CDR3 protein: CSQSGGLNNEQFF
V gene: TRBV7-2; clone size: -; D gene: -; J gene: TRBJ2-3; CDR3 DNA: TGTGCCAGCAGCTTAGAGGGTGGGAGATATACGCAGTATTTT; CDR3 protein: CASSLEGGRYTQYF
V gene: TRBV19; clone size: -; D gene: -; J gene: TRBJ1-2; CDR3 DNA: TGTGCCAGTAGTATGCAGGGCGATGGCTACACCTTC; CDR3 protein: CASSMQGDGYTF
V gene: TRBV4-3; clone size: -; D gene: -; J gene: TRBJ2-3; CDR3 DNA: TGCGCCAGCAGCCAATACAAATCCCCAGGGGCAGATACGCAGTATTTT; CDR3 protein: CASSQYKSPGADTQYF
V gene: TRBV11-2; clone size: few; D gene: -; J gene: TRBJ2-1; CDR3 DNA: TGTGCCAGCAGCTCCAGGTTGTCCTACAATGAGCAGTTCTTC; CDR3 protein: CASSSRLSYNEQFF
V gene: TRBV5-5; clone size: -; D gene: TRBD1; J gene: TRBJ2-7; CDR3 DNA: TGTGCCAGCAGCTTGGTGGCAGGGGGTTCCTACGAGCAGTACTTC; CDR3 protein: CASSLVAGGSYEQYF
V gene: TRBV29-1; clone size: once; D gene: TRBD2; J gene: TRBJ2-3; CDR3 DNA: TGCAGCGTTGCTTCCAGCGGGGGGGCACGAGATACGCAGTATTTT; CDR3 protein: CSVASSGGARDTQYF
V gene: TRBV6-5; clone size: few; D gene: -; J gene: TRBJ2-7; CDR3 DNA: TGTGCCAGCAGTTACGGAGCCGAGACTCCCTACGAGCAGTACTTC; CDR3 protein: CASSYGAETPYEQYF
V gene: TRBV2; clone size: -; D gene: -; J gene: TRBJ1-5; CDR3 DNA: TGTGCCTCCGAAGGAGGGGAAGAAAATCAGCCCCAGCATTTT; CDR3 protein: CASEGGEENQPQHF
V gene: TRBV18; clone size: -; D gene: -; J gene: TRBJ2-6; CDR3 DNA: TGTGCCAGCTCAAGGGGTTCGGGCGAATCTGGGGCCAACGTCCTGACTTTC; CDR3 protein: CASSRGSGESGANVLTF
V gene: TRBV6-6; clone size: -; D gene: -; J gene: TRBJ1-1; CDR3 DNA: TGTGCCAGCAGTTACTACGGGGGAAGGACTGAAGCTTTCTTT; CDR3 protein: CASSYYGGRTEAFF
V gene: TRBV4-2; clone size: -; D gene: -; J gene: TRBJ2-7; CDR3 DNA: TGTGCCAGCAGCCACGCTATCACCCGCGACACCTCCTACGAGCAGTACTTC; CDR3 protein: CASSHAITRDTSYEQYF
V gene: TRBV11-1; clone size: -; D gene: TRBD1; J gene: TRBJ1-1; CDR3 DNA: TGTGCCAGCAGCCCAGGGGGCACTGAAGCTTTCTTT; CDR3 protein: CASSPGGTEAFF
V gene: TRBV7-2; clone size: -; D gene: -; J gene: TRBJ1-5; CDR3 DNA: TGTGCCAGCAGCTTGGATGGACAGACGAATCAGCCCCAGCATTTT; CDR3 protein: CASSLDGQTNQPQHF
V gene: TRBV7-2; clone size: few; D gene: -; J gene: TRBJ2-5; CDR3 DNA: TGTGCCAGCAGCTTAGGTCAAGCGGCCTTCCCCCACTTC; CDR3 protein: CASSLGQAAFPHF
V gene: TRBV30; clone size: few; D gene: -; J gene: TRBJ1-6; CDR3 DNA: TGTGCCTGGAGTGACGACGGGAGAAATAATTCACCCCTCCACTTT; CDR3 protein: CAWSDDGRNNSPLHF
V gene: TRBV10-1; clone size: -; D gene: -; J gene: TRBJ2-1; CDR3 DNA: TGCGCCAGCAGTGAGCACCGGAGCCCCTTTCACAATGAGCAGTTCTTC; CDR3 protein: CASSEHRSPFHNEQFF
V gene: TRBV5-6; clone size: -; D gene: -; J gene: TRBJ2-1; CDR3 DNA: TGTGCCAGCAGCTTGATCGAAGGGGGGGGTAGTGAGCAGTTCTTC; CDR3 protein: CASSLIEGGGSEQFF
V gene: TRBV11-2; clone size: -; D gene: TRBD2; J gene: TRBJ2-1; CDR3 DNA: TGTGCCAGCTTCCCAGGGTCGGCGGGGGGGCCTGGGCGAGAGCAGTTCTTC; CDR3 protein: CASFPGSAGGPGREQFF
V gene: TRBV14; clone size: -; D gene: TRBD2; J gene: TRBJ2-5; CDR3 DNA: TGTGCCAGCAGCCAAGACCCCGCGGGGGGCTATAAAACCCAGTACTTC; CDR3 protein: CASSQDPAGGYKTQYF
V gene: TRBV19; clone size: -; D gene: -; J gene: TRBJ1-3; CDR3 DNA: TGTGCCAGTAGTGGCGATCAGGGGTCTGGAAACACCATATATTTT; CDR3 protein: CASSGDQGSGNTIYF
V gene: TRBV4-1; clone size: -; D gene: -; J gene: TRBJ2-7; CDR3 DNA: TGCGCCAGCAGCCCATTCAGGGGCCCTTGGGGGGAGCAGTACTTC; CDR3 protein: CASSPFRGPWGEQYF
V gene: TRBV19; clone size: -; D gene: -; J gene: TRBJ1-5; CDR3 DNA: TGTGCCAGTAAACCGGGACAACGGGGTAGCAATCAGCCCCAGCATTTT; CDR3 protein: CASKPGQRGSNQPQHF